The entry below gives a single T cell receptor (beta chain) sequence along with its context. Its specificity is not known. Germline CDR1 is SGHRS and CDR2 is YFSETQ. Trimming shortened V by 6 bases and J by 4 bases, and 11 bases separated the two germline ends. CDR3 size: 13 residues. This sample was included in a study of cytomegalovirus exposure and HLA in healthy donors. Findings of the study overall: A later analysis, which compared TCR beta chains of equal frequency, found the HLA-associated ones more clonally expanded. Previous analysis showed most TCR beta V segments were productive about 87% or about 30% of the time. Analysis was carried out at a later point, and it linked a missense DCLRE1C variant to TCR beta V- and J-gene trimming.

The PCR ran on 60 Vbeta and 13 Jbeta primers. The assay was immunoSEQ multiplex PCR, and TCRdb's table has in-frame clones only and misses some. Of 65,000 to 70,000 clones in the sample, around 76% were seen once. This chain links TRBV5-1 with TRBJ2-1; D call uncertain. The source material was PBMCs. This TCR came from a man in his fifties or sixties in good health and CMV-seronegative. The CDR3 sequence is CASTPPSYNEQFF. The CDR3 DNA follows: TGCGCCAGCACACCCCCCAGTTACAATGAGCAGTTCTTC.